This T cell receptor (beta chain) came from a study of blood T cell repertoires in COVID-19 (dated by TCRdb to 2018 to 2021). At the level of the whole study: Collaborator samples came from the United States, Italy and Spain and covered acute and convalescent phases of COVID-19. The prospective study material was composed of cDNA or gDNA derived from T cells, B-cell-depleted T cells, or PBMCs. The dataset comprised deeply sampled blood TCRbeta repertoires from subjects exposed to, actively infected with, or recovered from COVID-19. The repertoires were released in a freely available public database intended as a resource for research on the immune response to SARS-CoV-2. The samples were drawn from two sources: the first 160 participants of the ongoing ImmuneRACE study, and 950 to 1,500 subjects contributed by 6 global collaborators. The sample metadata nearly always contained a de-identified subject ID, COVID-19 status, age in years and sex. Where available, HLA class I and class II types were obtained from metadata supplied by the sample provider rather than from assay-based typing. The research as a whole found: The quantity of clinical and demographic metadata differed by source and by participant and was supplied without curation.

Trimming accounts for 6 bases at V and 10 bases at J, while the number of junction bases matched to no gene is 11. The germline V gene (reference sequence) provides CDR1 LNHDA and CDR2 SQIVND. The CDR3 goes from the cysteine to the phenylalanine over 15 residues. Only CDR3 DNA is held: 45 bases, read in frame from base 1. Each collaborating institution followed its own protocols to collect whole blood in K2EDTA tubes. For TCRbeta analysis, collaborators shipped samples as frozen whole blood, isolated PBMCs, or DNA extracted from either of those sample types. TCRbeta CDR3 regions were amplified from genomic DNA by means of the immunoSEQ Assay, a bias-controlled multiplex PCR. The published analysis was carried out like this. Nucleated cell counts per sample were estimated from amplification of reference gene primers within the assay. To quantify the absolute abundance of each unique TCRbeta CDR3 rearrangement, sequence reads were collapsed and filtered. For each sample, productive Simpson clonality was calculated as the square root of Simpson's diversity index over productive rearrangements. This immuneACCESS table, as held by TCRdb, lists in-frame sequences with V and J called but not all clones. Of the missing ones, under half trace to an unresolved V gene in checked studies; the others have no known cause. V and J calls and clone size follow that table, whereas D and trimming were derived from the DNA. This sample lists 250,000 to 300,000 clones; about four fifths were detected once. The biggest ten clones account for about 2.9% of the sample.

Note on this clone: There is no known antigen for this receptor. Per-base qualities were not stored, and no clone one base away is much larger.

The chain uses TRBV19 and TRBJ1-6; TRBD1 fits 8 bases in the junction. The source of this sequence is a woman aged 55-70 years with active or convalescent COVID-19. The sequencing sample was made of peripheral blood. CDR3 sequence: CASRSMTGERSPLHF. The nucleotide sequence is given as TGTGCCAGTAGAAGCATGACAGGGGAGAGATCACCCCTCCACTTT.